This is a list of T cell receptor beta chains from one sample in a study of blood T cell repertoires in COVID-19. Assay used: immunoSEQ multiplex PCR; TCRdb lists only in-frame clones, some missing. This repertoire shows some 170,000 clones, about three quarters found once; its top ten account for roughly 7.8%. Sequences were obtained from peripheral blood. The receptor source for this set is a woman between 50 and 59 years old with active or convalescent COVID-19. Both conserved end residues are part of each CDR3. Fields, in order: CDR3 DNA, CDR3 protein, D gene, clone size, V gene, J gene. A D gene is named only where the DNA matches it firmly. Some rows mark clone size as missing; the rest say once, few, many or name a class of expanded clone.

TGTGCCAGCAGCTTAGGCGGACAGTCGACCAACGAGCAGTACTTC	CASSLGGQSTNEQYF	NA	NA	TRBV5-4	TRBJ2-7
TGTGCCAGCAGCTCAGTGGGACAGGGGGTGGGAAACACCATATATTTT	CASSSVGQGVGNTIYF	TRBD1	NA	TRBV7-2	TRBJ1-3
TGTGCCAGCATCAAACCTTCCGGACAGGTTCCCGAGCAGTTCTTC	CASIKPSGQVPEQFF	TRBD1	NA	TRBV28	TRBJ2-1
TGTGCCAGCAGCTCCGAGCGACAGGGGGCGCTTCGCACCTTC	CASSSERQGALRTF	TRBD1	NA	TRBV5-4	TRBJ1-2
TGTGCCAGCAGCGTAGCTATAGCGGCATATGAGCAGTTCTTC	CASSVAIAAYEQFF	NA	NA	TRBV9	TRBJ2-1
TGTGCCAGCAGCCGCCCACAGGGGGGCACTGAAGCTTTCTTT	CASSRPQGGTEAFF	TRBD1	many	TRBV6-2/TRBV6-3	TRBJ1-1
TGTGCCAGCAGCCCCTCGACTAGCGTAACTAGCACAGATACGCAGTATTTT	CASSPSTSVTSTDTQYF	TRBD2	NA	TRBV7-3	TRBJ2-3
TGTGCCAGCAGCGTCCACGGGAGCTCCTATAATTCACCCCTCCACTTT	CASSVHGSSYNSPLHF	NA	NA	TRBV9	TRBJ1-6
TGTGCCAGTAGTGTTAACAGGGACGCAGAGACCCAGTACTTC	CASSVNRDAETQYF	NA	NA	TRBV19	TRBJ2-5
TGCGCCAGCAGCCAGGGGGCTACTGGAAACACCATATATTTT	CASSQGATGNTIYF	TRBD1	NA	TRBV5-1	TRBJ1-3
TGTGCCAGCAGCTTAGGCGGGGGCCGGTCCACAGATACGCAGTATTTT	CASSLGGGRSTDTQYF	NA	few	TRBV7-3	TRBJ2-3
TGTGCCAGCAGCCTCGGGCGGGTCTCTGGTGAACAGTACTTC	CASSLGRVSGEQYF	NA	few	TRBV7-2	TRBJ2-4
TGCAGCGTTTTAACAGGGGGGAGCGGGGAGCTGTTTTTT	CSVLTGGSGELFF	TRBD1	NA	TRBV29-1	TRBJ2-2
TGCGCCAGCAGCCAAGATAGGGCGACTAGCGGGGCAACAGATACGCAGTATTTT	CASSQDRATSGATDTQYF	TRBD2	NA	TRBV4-3	TRBJ2-3
TGTGCCAGCTCACCCCGACAGGGCACTAATGAAAAACTGTTTTTT	CASSPRQGTNEKLFF	TRBD1	NA	TRBV18	TRBJ1-4
TGTGCCAGTAGTATAGGAGGAGGTTCCACTGAAGCTTTCTTT	CASSIGGGSTEAFF	NA	NA	TRBV19	TRBJ1-1
TGTGCCAGCAGACGGACTAGCGGGAACACCGGGGAGCTGTTTTTT	CASRRTSGNTGELFF	TRBD2	few	TRBV2	TRBJ2-2
TGTGCCAGCAGCTTAGAACTTAGCGGGAGGTCCCAAGAGACCCAGTACTTC	CASSLELSGRSQETQYF	TRBD2	once	TRBV7-6	TRBJ2-5
TGCGCCAGCAGCCAAGGTTCCCTTAACTATGGCTACACCTTC	CASSQGSLNYGYTF	NA	few	TRBV4-3	TRBJ1-2
TGTGCCACCAGCAGGGGCGGGACTAGCGGGGGGGAGACCCAGTACTTC	CATSRGGTSGGETQYF	TRBD2	NA	TRBV15	TRBJ2-5
TGTGCCAGCAGCTTAGGGGTGGCAGGGCCCGGGGAAAAACTGTTTTTT	CASSLGVAGPGEKLFF	NA	NA	TRBV7-6	TRBJ1-4
TGTGCCAGCAGCGCTTCCCAGGGCGAGCAGTACTTC	CASSASQGEQYF	NA	NA	TRBV7-2	TRBJ2-7
TGTGCCAGTACCCTCCGGGGGAGCACTGAAGCTTTCTTT	CASTLRGSTEAFF	NA	NA	TRBV19	TRBJ1-1
TGTGCCAGCAGCTTAGGACAGGGTGGTGAGCAGTTCTTC	CASSLGQGGEQFF	TRBD1	NA	TRBV7-9	TRBJ2-1
TGTGCCAGCAGCGTAGTTGGGCTAGCGGGGGACGAGCAGTACTTC	CASSVVGLAGDEQYF	TRBD2	NA	TRBV9	TRBJ2-7
TGTGCCAGCAGTTACTGGGGAGGTGGAAATTCACCCCTCCACTTT	CASSYWGGGNSPLHF	NA	NA	TRBV6-2/TRBV6-3	TRBJ1-6
TGTGCCAGCAGCAAACACGTTCGGGAGGGGAGTAACTATGGCTACACCTTC	CASSKHVREGSNYGYTF	NA	once	TRBV21-1	TRBJ1-2
TGCGCCAGCAGTGAAAGCGGGGGTTCGTCCTACGAGCAGTACTTC	CASSESGGSSYEQYF	TRBD2	NA	TRBV10-2	TRBJ2-7